The 24 T cell receptor beta chains presented below share a single source sample, sequenced in a study of blood T cell repertoires in COVID-19. The repertoire was sequenced with immunoSEQ multiplex PCR; TCRdb's copy has only in-frame clones and lacks some. The sample includes tens of thousands of clones, 80% to 90% seen only once; the top ten take around 1.4%. The sequenced sample consisted of peripheral blood. Receptors originate from a woman aged 55-75 years with acute or convalescent COVID-19.

The J gene is TRBJ2-7, the V gene TRBV5-4; D not certain. Germline lookup yields CDR1 SGHNT and CDR2 YYREEE (reference sequence). V lost 3 bases to trimming and J lost 10 bases, with 14 bases between them. CDR3 length: 12 amino acids. The CDR3, as DNA: TGTGCCAGCAGCTCGACGACTGGCCAACAGTACTTC. This translates into CASSSTTGQQYF.

J is TRBJ1-1 and V is TRBV18, with 11 positions matching TRBD1. Looked up from germline, CDR1 is KGHSH and CDR2 is LQKENI. The CDR3 length is 15 residues. Losses at the gene ends were 5 bases for V and 4 bases for J; bases not matched to a gene: 6. The CDR3 sequence is CASSIGTGGVTEAFF. In nucleotides, the CDR3 is TGTGCCAGCTCAATTGGGACAGGGGGAGTCACTGAAGCTTTCTTT.

This chain connects TRBV5-6 to TRBJ1-5; maybe TRBD1 (6 bases). The germline CDR1 and CDR2 sequences are SGHDT and YYEEEE. The CDR3 is 14 amino acids. Trimming left V 6 bases short and J 7 bases short, with 17 bases between. The CDR3 nucleotides read TGTGCCAGCACCTTTGGGGGGGGGCAACAGCCCCAGCATTTT. Translated: CASTFGGGQQPQHF.

J is TRBJ1-5 and V is TRBV19, with a weak D call TRBD1 (6 bases). Trimming removed 2 bases from V and 4 bases from J, with 12 bases in between. The CDR3 consists of 15 residues. Germline V lookup: CDR1 LNHDA, CDR2 SQIVND (reference sequence). DNA for the CDR3: TGTGCCAGTAGTATAACCGGGACACCGAATCAGCCCCAGCATTTT. Its protein product is CASSITGTPNQPQHF.

The gene calls are TRBV28 and TRBJ1-1; maybe TRBD1 (6 bases). Trimming cost V 6 bases and J 0 bases, with 8 bases left between them. The germline V gene has CDR1 MDHEN and CDR2 SYDVKM. The length of the CDR3 is 13 residues. Here the CDR3 reads CASRGQLNTEAFF. DNA for the CDR3: TGTGCCAGCAGAGGACAGTTGAACACTGAAGCTTTCTTT.

The chain joins TRBV7-9 to TRBJ1-4, with D perhaps matching TRBD1 (6 bases). Germline assignment: CDR1 SEHNR and CDR2 FQNEAQ (reference sequence). The CDR3 contains 12 residues. Trimming cost V 8 bases and J 6 bases, with 10 bases left between them. The CDR3 here is CASQGLDEKLFF. The CDR3 region has the DNA TGTGCCAGCCAGGGGTTGGATGAAAAACTGTTTTTT.

The chain couples TRBV30 to TRBJ1-2; the match to TRBD1 covers 7 bases. This CDR3 has 13 residues. Trimming at V came to 0 bases and at J to 8 bases, leaving 6 bases not matched to a gene. Germline CDR1 is GTSNPN and CDR2 is SVGIG (reference sequence). In DNA, the CDR3 is TGTGCCTGGAGTGTTGGAGGGGGCAGCGGCTACACCTTC. Its protein product is CAWSVGGGSGYTF.

This clone was recorded once. V is TRBV5-4 and J is TRBJ1-2; D is perhaps TRBD1 (5 bases). This CDR3 is built from 14 residues. Trimming cost V 5 bases and J 8 bases, with 19 bases left between them. From germline, CDR1 is SGHNT and CDR2 YYREEE (reference sequence). The CDR3 DNA reads TGTGCCAGCAGACAAGGGGTATTGGTTGACGGCTACACCTTC. Amino acid sequence: CASRQGVLVDGYTF.

The rearrangement uses TRBV13 and TRBJ2-1; 11 bases fit TRBD2. Germline trimming cut 5 bases from V and 3 bases from J; bases unmatched to any gene: 6. Germline V CDR1 and CDR2: PRHDT, FYEKMQ (reference sequence). This CDR3 is built from 16 residues. The CDR3 region is CASSPPSGGIYNEQFF. The CDR3 coding sequence is TGTGCCAGCAGCCCCCCTAGCGGGGGGATCTACAATGAGCAGTTCTTC.

As for this clone: The same CDR3 can be traced to other DNA sequences in this sample. The chain employs TRBV28 and TRBJ2-1; TRBD2 matches 8 bases. The CDR3 spans 16 residues. CDR1 is MDHEN and CDR2 is SYDVKM in the germline V gene. V lost 4 bases, J lost 0 bases, and 5 bases stayed unmatched. The DNA for the CDR3 is TGTGCCAGCAGTTCACAGCGGGGGAGCTCCTACAATGAGCAGTTCTTC. This encodes CASSSQRGSSYNEQFF. Full variable domain (missing parts from reference TRBV28 and TRBJ2-1): DVKVTQSSRYLVKRTGEKVFLECVQDMDHENMFWYRQDPGLGLRLIYFSYDVKMKEKGDIPEGYSVSREKKERFSLILESASTNQTSMYLCASSSQRGSSYNEQFFGPGTRLTVL.

The chain uses TRBV5-6 and TRBJ1-5; D is unresolved. Germline V gives CDR1 SGHDT, CDR2 YYEEEE. With 1 base removed from V and 5 bases from J, the gap between germline ends came to 10 bases. There are 14 residues in the CDR3. The CDR3 region has the DNA TGTGCCAGCAGCTTGAGTGGCAGATATCAGCCCCAGCATTTT. Its translation: CASSLSGRYQPQHF.

This clone was recorded only once. This chain uses TRBV27 with TRBJ2-1; D may be TRBD2 (6 bases). This CDR3 has 16 amino acids. CDR1 is MNHEY, CDR2 SMNVEV, per germline (reference sequence). Trimming shortened V by 0 bases and J by 0 bases, and 9 bases separated the two germline ends. In DNA, the CDR3 is TGTGCCAGCAGTTTATCGGGGGGATCCTCCTACAATGAGCAGTTCTTC. It codes for CASSLSGGSSYNEQFF.

The chain combines TRBV12-3 or TRBV12-4 with TRBJ2-2, with 7 bases identical to TRBD2. This CDR3 is built from 12 residues. With V trimmed by 8 bases and J by 5 bases, 2 bases remained unmatched. CDR3 nucleotides: TGTGCCAGCCGTAGCGGGACCGGGGAGCTGTTTTTT. Its protein is CASRSGTGELFF.

The chain's CDR3 is CASSLATRLAGGATDTQYF. CDR3 bases: TGTGCCAGCAGCCTCGCAACGAGACTAGCGGGGGGAGCCACAGATACGCAGTATTTT. V gene TRBV13 combines with J gene TRBJ2-3; 13 bases map to TRBD2. Germline V lookup: CDR1 PRHDT, CDR2 FYEKMQ (reference sequence). CDR3 length: 19 residues. J gave up 2 bases and V 5 bases, and 13 bases lay outside the gene matches.

In its sample, this clone was seen a few times. V is TRBV28 and J is TRBJ1-1; D possibly corresponds to TRBD1 (5 bases). Per germline, CDR1 MDHEN and CDR2 SYDVKM. V lost 5 bases and J lost 1, with 17 bases in between. This CDR3 contains 16 residues. The CDR3, as DNA: TGTGCCAGCAGTACTGCCCAGGGTCGGGCGAACACTGAAGCTTTCTTT. Protein: CASSTAQGRANTEAFF.

The chain has TRBV7-8 and TRBJ1-3, with TRBD1 matching over 7 bases. The CDR3 consists of 16 residues. With V trimmed by 5 bases and J by 6 bases, 13 bases remained unmatched. Germline-derived CDR1 and CDR2 are SGHVS and FQNEAQ. In DNA form, the CDR3 reads TGTGCCAGCAGCGCTCTGGACAGGTCGTTTGTAAACACCATATATTTT. It encodes CASSALDRSFVNTIYF.

This sequence joins TRBV5-1 and TRBJ2-7, with 10 positions matching TRBD2. There are 17 residues in the CDR3. Germline V gives CDR1 SGHRS, CDR2 YFSETQ. The trim removed 0 bases at V and 7 bases at J, leaving 13 bases unmatched. The CDR3 sequence: CASSLGAGGPSLEEQYF. The CDR3 nucleotides are TGCGCCAGCAGCTTGGGAGCGGGGGGGCCCTCTCTAGAAGAGCAGTACTTC. The full variable domain, in which reference TRBV5-1 and TRBJ2-7 provide the parts outside the CDR3, is KAGVTQTPRYLIKTRGQQVTLSCSPISGHRSVSWYQQTPGQGLQFLFEYFSETQRNKGNFPGRFSGRQFSNSRSEMNVSTLELGDSALYLCASSLGAGGPSLEEQYFGPGTRLTVT.

The gene calls are TRBV14 and TRBJ1-1, with D tentatively TRBD1 (5 bases). V was shortened by 7 bases and J by 1 base, with 10 bases between the two germline ends. This CDR3 comprises 13 residues. Germline V lookup: CDR1 SGHDN, CDR2 FVKESK. The CDR3 DNA is TGTGCCAGCACCGCAGGGCAGAACACTGAAGCTTTCTTT. Residues: CASTAGQNTEAFF.

The DNA of the CDR3 is TGTGCCAGCAGTGAGGGAGAGATGAACACTGAAGCTTTCTTT. Translation: CASSEGEMNTEAFF. This chain links TRBV28 with TRBJ1-1; no definite D call. This CDR3 is built from 14 residues. Deletions cut 5 bases from V and 0 bases from J, with 10 bases between. Germline CDR1 MDHEN, CDR2 SYDVKM.

This clone was observed once. The genes are TRBV3-1 (or the pseudogene TRBV3-2) and TRBJ1-1, with 7 positions matching TRBD1. CDR1 and CDR2 (germline): LGHDT, YNNKEL (reference sequence). The junction had 1 base not matched to a gene; V was cut back by 1 base and J by 5 bases. The CDR3 sequence is 13 residues long. The CDR3 loop reads CASSQAGGTEAFF. The CDR3, as DNA: TGTGCCAGCAGCCAAGCAGGGGGGACTGAAGCTTTCTTT.

The chain is built from TRBV19 and TRBJ2-5; no firm D call. The V end lost 3 bases, the J end lost 1 base, and 9 bases lay between the germline ends. CDR1 is LNHDA and CDR2 is SQIVND in the germline V gene (reference sequence). This CDR3 region has 14 residues. CDR3 in amino acids: CASSIRWAQETQYF. The CDR3 DNA is TGTGCCAGTAGTATTCGGTGGGCCCAAGAGACCCAGTACTTC.

The chain recombines TRBV30 with TRBJ1-5; 10 nucleotides agree with TRBD1. The CDR3 spans 14 residues. V was clipped by 1 base and J by 9 bases; unmatched bases: 6. CDR1 GTSNPN and CDR2 SVGIG come from the germline V gene (reference sequence). CDR3 in DNA: TGTGCCTGGAGTGGGGACAGGGGATTAGGGCCCCAGCATTTT. As protein: CAWSGDRGLGPQHF.

The chain joins TRBV27 to TRBJ1-2, with a weak D call TRBD1 (6 bases). Per germline, CDR1 MNHEY and CDR2 SMNVEV (reference sequence). The CDR3 contains 15 residues. V was cut by 6 bases and J by 4 bases, with 18 bases left in between. The CDR3, as DNA: TGTGCCAGCAGCCAAAGGGGGGCGGGGGGCTATGGCTACACCTTC. Its translation is CASSQRGAGGYGYTF.

This sequence joins TRBV7-3 and TRBJ1-2, with TRBD1 matching 10 bases. The ends lost 5 bases at V and 3 bases at J; junction bases unmatched: 6. Per the germline V gene, CDR1 is SGHTA and CDR2 is FQGTGA. The CDR3 has 15 residues. Here the CDR3 DNA reads TGTGCCAGCAGCCTTGAGACAGGGGGCTACTATGGCTACACCTTC. Protein sequence: CASSLETGGYYGYTF. Together with reference TRBV7-3 and TRBJ1-2, the CDR3 gives the full variable domain: GAGVSQTPSNKVTEKGKYVELRCDPISGHTALYWYRQSLGQGPEFLIYFQGTGAADDSGLPNDRFFAVRPEGSVSTLKIQRTERGDSAVYLCASSLETGGYYGYTFGSGTRLTVV.